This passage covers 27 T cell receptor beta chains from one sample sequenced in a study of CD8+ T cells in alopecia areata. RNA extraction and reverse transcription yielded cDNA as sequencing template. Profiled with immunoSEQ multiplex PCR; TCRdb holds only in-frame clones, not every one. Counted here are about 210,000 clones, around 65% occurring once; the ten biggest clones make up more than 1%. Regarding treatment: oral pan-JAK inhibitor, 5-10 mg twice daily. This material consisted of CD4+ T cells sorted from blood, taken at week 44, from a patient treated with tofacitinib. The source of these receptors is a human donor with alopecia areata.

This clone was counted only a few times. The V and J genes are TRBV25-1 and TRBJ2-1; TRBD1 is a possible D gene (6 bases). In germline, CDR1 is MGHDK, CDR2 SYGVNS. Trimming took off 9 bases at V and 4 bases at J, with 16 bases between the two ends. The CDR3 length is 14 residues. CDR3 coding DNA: TGTGCCAGGACGAGGGGGTCGGCTTACAATGAGCAGTTCTTC. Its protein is CARTRGSAYNEQFF.

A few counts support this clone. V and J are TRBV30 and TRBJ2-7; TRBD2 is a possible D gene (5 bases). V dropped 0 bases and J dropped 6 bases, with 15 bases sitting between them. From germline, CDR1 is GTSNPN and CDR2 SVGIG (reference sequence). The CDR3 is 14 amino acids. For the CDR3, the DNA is TGTGCCTGGAGTGTAACTAGTCCCCATCGCGAGCAGTACTTC. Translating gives CAWSVTSPHREQYF.

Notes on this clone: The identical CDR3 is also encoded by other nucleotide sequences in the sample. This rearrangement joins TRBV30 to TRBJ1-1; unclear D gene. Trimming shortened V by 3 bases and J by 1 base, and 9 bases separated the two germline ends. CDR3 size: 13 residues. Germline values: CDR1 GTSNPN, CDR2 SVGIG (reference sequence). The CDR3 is CAWSRAENTEAFF. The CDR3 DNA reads TGTGCCTGGAGCCGGGCCGAGAACACTGAAGCTTTCTTT.

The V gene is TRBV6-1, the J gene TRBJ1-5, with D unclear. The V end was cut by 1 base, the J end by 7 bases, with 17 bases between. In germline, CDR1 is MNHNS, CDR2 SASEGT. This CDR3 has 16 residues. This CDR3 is CASSEEVVRRNQPQHF. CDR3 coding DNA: TGTGCCAGCAGTGAAGAGGTAGTCAGGCGGAACCAGCCCCAGCATTTT.

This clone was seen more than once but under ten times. The DNA of the CDR3 is TGTGCCAGCAGTTTGAGGACGGCAACCTACGAGCAGTACTTC. Translated, it gives CASSLRTATYEQYF. The J gene is TRBJ2-7, the V gene TRBV6-5, with D hard to call. Germline V gene sequence: CDR1 MNHEY, CDR2 SVGAGI. The V and J ends lost 4 bases and 2 bases respectively, with 12 bases between them. This CDR3 has 14 residues.

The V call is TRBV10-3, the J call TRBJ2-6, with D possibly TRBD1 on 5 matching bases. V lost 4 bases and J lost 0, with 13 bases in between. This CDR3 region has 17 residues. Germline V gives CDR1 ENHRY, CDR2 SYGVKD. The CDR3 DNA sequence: TGTGCCATCAGTGGAACAGGACCTACCTCTGGGGCCAACGTCCTGACTTTC. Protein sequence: CAISGTGPTSGANVLTF.

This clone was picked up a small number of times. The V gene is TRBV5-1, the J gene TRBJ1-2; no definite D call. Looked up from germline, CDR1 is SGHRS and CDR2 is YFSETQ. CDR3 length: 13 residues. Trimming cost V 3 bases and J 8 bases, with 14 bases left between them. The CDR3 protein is CASSSAAVEGYTF. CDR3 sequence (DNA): TGCGCCAGCAGCTCTGCGGCAGTCGAGGGCTACACCTTC.

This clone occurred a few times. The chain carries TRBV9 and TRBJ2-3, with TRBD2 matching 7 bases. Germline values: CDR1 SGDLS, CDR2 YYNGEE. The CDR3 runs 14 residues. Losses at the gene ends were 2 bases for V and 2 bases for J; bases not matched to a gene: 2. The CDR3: CASSVLAATDTQYF. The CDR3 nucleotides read TGTGCCAGCAGCGTTCTAGCGGCCACAGATACGCAGTATTTT.

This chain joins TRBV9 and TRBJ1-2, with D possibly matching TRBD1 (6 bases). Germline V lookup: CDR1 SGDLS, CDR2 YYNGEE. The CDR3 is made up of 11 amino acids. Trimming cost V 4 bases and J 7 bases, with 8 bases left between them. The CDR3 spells CASSPGVGYTF. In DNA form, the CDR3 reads TGTGCCAGCAGCCCAGGGGTTGGCTACACCTTC.

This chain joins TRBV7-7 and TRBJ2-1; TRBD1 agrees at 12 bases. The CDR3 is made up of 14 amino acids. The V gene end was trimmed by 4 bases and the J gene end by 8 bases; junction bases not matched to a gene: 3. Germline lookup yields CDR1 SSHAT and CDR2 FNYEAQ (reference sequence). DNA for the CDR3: TGTGCCAGCAGCTCGGGACAGGGGGCACATGAGCAGTTCTTC. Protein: CASSSGQGAHEQFF.

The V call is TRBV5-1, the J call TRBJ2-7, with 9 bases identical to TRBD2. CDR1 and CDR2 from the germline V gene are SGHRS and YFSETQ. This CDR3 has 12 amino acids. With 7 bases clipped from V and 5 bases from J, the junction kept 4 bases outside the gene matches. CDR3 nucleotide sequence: TGCGCCAGCGGAGCGGGGGGTAACGAGCAGTACTTC. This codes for CASGAGGNEQYF.

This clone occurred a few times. In DNA form, the CDR3 reads TGTGCCAGCAGTAGGACAGGGCAGAACTATGGCTACACCTTC. This translates into CASSRTGQNYGYTF. J is TRBJ1-2 and V is TRBV6-5; 8 nucleotides align to TRBD1. In germline, CDR1 is MNHEY, CDR2 SVGAGI. Trimming at V came to 5 bases and at J to 2 bases, leaving 4 bases not matched to a gene. The CDR3 covers 14 residues.

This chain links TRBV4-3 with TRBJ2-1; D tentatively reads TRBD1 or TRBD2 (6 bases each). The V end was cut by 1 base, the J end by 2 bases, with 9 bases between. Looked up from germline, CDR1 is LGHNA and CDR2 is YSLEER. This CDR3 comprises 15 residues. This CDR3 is CASSQGGATYNEQFF. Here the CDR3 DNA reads TGCGCCAGCAGCCAAGGGGGGGCAACCTACAATGAGCAGTTCTTC.

This CDR3 is CASSQLTSGGANEQFF. The CDR3 nucleotides read TGCGCCAGCAGCCAACTGACTAGCGGGGGGGCCAATGAGCAGTTCTTC. The chain has TRBV4-3 and TRBJ2-1; 14 bases agree with TRBD2. V shed 2 bases and J 6 bases; nucleotides not matched to a gene: 3. The CDR3 runs to 16 residues. Germline V CDR1 and CDR2: LGHNA, YSLEER.

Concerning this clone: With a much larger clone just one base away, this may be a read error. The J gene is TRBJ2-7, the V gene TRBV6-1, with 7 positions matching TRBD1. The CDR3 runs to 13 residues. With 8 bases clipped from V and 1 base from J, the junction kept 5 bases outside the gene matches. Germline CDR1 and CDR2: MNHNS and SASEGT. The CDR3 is CASGRDRSYEQYF. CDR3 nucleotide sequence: TGTGCCAGCGGCCGGGACAGATCCTACGAGCAGTACTTC.

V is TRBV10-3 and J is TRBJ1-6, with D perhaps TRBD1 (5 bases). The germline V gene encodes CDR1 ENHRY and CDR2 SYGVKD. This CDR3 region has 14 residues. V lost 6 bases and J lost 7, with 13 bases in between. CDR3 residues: CAIRREWGNSPLHF. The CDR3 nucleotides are TGTGCCATCAGGCGGGAGTGGGGCAATTCACCCCTCCACTTT.

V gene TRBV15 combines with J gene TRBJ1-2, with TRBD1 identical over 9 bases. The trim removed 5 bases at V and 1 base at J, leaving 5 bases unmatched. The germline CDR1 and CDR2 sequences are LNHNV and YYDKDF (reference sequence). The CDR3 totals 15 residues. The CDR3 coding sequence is TGTGCCACCAGCGTCGGGACAGGGCTTAACTATGGCTACACCTTC. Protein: CATSVGTGLNYGYTF.

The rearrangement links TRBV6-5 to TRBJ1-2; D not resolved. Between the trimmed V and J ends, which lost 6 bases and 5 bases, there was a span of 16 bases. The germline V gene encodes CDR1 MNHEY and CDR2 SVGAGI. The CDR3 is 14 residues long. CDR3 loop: CASSPITIGYGYTF. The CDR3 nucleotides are TGTGCCAGCAGCCCCATTACAATCGGGTATGGCTACACCTTC.

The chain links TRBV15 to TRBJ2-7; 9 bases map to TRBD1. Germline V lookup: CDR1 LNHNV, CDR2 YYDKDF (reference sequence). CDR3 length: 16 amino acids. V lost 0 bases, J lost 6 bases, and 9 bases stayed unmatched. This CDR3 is CATSRDKGTGKLEQYF. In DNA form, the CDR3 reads TGTGCCACCAGCAGAGACAAGGGGACAGGGAAACTCGAGCAGTACTTC.

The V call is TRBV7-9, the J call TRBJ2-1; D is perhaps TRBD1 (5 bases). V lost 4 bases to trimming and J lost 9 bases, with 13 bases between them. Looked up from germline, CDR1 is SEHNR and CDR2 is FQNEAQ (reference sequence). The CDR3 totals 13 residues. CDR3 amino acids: CASSSRVGGEQFF. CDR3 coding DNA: TGTGCCAGCAGCTCCAGGGTCGGTGGTGAGCAGTTCTTC.

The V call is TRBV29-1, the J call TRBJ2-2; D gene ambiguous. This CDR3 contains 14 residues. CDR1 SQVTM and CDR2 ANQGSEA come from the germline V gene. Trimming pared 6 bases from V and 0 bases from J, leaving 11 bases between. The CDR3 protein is CSVLSRPNTGELFF. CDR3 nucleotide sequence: TGCAGCGTGCTCTCGCGCCCGAACACCGGGGAGCTGTTTTTT.

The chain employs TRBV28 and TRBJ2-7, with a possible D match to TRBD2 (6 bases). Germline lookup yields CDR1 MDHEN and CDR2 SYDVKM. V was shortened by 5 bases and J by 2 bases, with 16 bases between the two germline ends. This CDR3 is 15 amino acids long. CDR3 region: CASSGRRGDPYEQYF. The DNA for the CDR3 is TGTGCCAGCAGTGGGAGGCGAGGGGATCCCTACGAGCAGTACTTC.

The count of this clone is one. The CDR3 bases are TGTGCCAGCAGTGATGTTCTAAGCACAGATACGCAGTATTTT. Translating it yields CASSDVLSTDTQYF. The chain joins TRBV2 to TRBJ2-3; D uncertain. The CDR3 has 14 residues. The V end was cut by 3 bases, the J end by 0 bases, with 7 bases between. The germline gives CDR1 SNHLY, CDR2 FYNNEI.

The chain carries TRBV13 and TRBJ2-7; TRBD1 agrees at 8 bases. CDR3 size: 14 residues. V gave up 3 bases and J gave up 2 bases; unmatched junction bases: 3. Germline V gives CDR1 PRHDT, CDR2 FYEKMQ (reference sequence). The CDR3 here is CASSFRDRTYEQYF. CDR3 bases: TGTGCCAGCAGCTTTCGGGACAGGACCTACGAGCAGTACTTC.

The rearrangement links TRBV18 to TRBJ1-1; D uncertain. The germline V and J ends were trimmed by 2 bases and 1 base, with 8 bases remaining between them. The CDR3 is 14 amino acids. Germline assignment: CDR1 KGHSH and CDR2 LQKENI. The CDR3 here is CASSPYQENTEAFF. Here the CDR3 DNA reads TGTGCCAGCTCACCATACCAGGAGAACACTGAAGCTTTCTTT.

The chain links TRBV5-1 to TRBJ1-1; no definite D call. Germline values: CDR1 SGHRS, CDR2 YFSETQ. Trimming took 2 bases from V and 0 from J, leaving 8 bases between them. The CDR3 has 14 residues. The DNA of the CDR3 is TGCGCCAGCAGCTTCGGAGGGCTGAACACTGAAGCTTTCTTT. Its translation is CASSFGGLNTEAFF.

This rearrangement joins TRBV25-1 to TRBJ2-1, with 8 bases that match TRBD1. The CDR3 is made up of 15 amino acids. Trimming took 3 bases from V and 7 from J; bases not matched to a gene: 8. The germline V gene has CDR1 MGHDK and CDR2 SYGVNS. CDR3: CASSEFVTGDNEQFF. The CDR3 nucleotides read TGTGCCAGCAGTGAGTTCGTGACAGGGGATAATGAGCAGTTCTTC.